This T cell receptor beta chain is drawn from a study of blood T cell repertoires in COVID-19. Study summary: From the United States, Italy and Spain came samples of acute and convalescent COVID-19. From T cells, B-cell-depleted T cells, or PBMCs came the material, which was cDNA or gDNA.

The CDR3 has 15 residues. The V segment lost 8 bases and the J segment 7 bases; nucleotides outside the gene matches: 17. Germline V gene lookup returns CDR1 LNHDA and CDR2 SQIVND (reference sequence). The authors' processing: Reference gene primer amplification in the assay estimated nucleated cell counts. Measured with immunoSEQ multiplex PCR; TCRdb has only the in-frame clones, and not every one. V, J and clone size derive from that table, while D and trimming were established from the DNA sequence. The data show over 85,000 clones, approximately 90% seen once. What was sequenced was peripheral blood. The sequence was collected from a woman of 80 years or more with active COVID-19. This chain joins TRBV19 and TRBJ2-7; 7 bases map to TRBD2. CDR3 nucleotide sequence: TGTGCCAGTTCAAAATCGGGGAGGGGCTTTCGGGAGCAGTACTTC. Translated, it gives CASSKSGRGFREQYF.